The subject of this entry is one T cell receptor (beta chain). Its specificity is not known. The V gene lost 8 bases and the J gene lost 6 bases, with 11 bases spanning the gap. CDR1 and CDR2 from the germline V gene are LNHNV and YYDKDF (reference sequence). The CDR3 is 12 residues long. The data originate from a study of shared clonotypes between healthy human individuals. Findings and limits, study-wide: Shared clonotypes across all four donors exceeded non-shared ones in generation probability.

Sequencing was at deep level. The assay was immunoSEQ multiplex PCR, and TCRdb's table has in-frame clones only and misses some. Altogether 500,000 to 700,000 clones are present, approximately 96% being singletons, with the ten largest covering approximately 0.11%. Naive CD8 isolation took CD45RO-negative cells positively selected for CCR7 and excluded terminally differentiated effector memory CD45RA+ cells. Only Caucasian adults living in Nashville, Tennessee served as donors. The clonotype was recovered from a woman in her 30s in good health. This chain links TRBV15 with TRBJ2-4; D gene ambiguous. The specimen was naive CD8+ T cells sorted from blood. CDR3 residues: CATGEARNIQYF. As DNA, the CDR3 is TGTGCCACCGGGGAAGCAAGAAACATTCAGTACTTC.